One sample yielded the 19 T cell receptor beta chains listed below, sequenced in a study of T cells after posttransplantation cyclophosphamide. The repertoire was sequenced with immunoSEQ multiplex PCR; TCRdb's copy has only in-frame clones and lacks some. This sample comprises some 50,000 clones, none seen once only. Sequenced input: PBMCs. These receptors were collected from a man aged 35 to 55 in good health, CMV-negative, and a related stem cell transplant donor.

In this sample, this clone turned up many times. The CDR3 sequence is CASSDTRGEQYF. CDR3 bases: TGTGCCAGCAGCGATACGCGAGGGGAGCAGTACTTC. This chain connects TRBV11-3 to TRBJ2-7, with a tentative D call TRBD2 (5 bases). Germline V gives CDR1 SGHNT, CDR2 YENEEA. The CDR3 is 12 amino acids. V lost 5 bases and J 7 bases, leaving 12 bases between the germline ends.

This clone has ten or more counts. The V and J genes are TRBV19 and TRBJ1-2; TRBD1 matches at 7 bases. The length of the CDR3 is 10 residues. Trimming removed 9 bases from V and 8 bases from J; junction bases left unmatched: 3. Germline loops: CDR1 LNHDA, CDR2 SQIVND (reference sequence). As DNA, the CDR3 is TGTGCCAGATACAGGGGCGGCTACACCTTC. It yields the protein CARYRGGYTF.

The sample holds a few counts of this clone. This chain connects TRBV27 to TRBJ2-5; 12 nucleotides align to TRBD2. This CDR3 spans 17 amino acids. Germline trimming cut 5 bases from V and 6 bases from J; bases unmatched to any gene: 13. Germline lookup yields CDR1 MNHEY and CDR2 SMNVEV (reference sequence). The CDR3 spells CASSGRTSGIRMKTQYF. As DNA, the CDR3 is TGTGCCAGCAGTGGAAGGACTAGCGGGATACGTATGAAGACCCAGTACTTC.

The chain joins TRBV6-5 to TRBJ2-4, with D maybe TRBD1 (5 bases). CDR1 and CDR2 from the germline V gene are MNHEY and SVGAGI. V lost 5 bases and J lost 4, with 12 bases in between. CDR3 length equals 14 residues. The CDR3 DNA follows: TGTGCCAGCAGTACAGGCGACCCGAAAAACATTCAGTACTTC. This codes for CASSTGDPKNIQYF.

This clone was observed at least ten times. V usage is TRBV7-2 and J usage is TRBJ2-5; D possibly corresponds to TRBD1 (6 bases). The CDR3 length is 15 residues. Germline CDR1 SGHTA, CDR2 FQGNSA. The V end lost 1 base, the J end lost 1 base, and 10 bases lay between the germline ends. The CDR3 DNA reads TGTGCCAGCAGCTTAGGTCCAGGGGTCCAAGAGACCCAGTACTTC. It encodes CASSLGPGVQETQYF.

The table lists this clone with many counts. This rearrangement joins TRBV10-3 to TRBJ2-1; 7 positions agree with TRBD1. CDR3 size: 12 residues. Germline assignment: CDR1 ENHRY and CDR2 SYGVKD. The junction had 5 bases not matched to a gene; V was cut back by 9 bases and J by 6 bases. CDR3 residues: CAIRDSTNEQFF. Written as DNA, the CDR3 is TGTGCCATTAGGGACAGCACCAATGAGCAGTTCTTC.

This clone was counted at least ten times. The rearrangement uses TRBV6-6 and TRBJ2-3; tentatively, D is TRBD2 (5 bases). This CDR3 contains 14 residues. Between the trimmed V and J ends, which lost 6 bases and 6 bases, there was a span of 16 bases. Germline lookup yields CDR1 MNHNY and CDR2 SVGAGI (reference sequence). The DNA for the CDR3 is TGTGCCAGCAGCCCAGGACTCGCCTGGGATACGCAGTATTTT. Translation: CASSPGLAWDTQYF.

At least ten counts were recorded for this clone. V is TRBV6-6 and J is TRBJ1-5, with 7 positions matching TRBD1. J lost 3 bases, V lost 2 bases, and 4 bases had no gene match. CDR3 length: 15 residues. Germline assignment: CDR1 MNHNY and CDR2 SVGAGI (reference sequence). The CDR3 bases are TGTGCCAGCAGTTACGAGGGGGCCCACAATCAGCCCCAGCATTTT. As protein: CASSYEGAHNQPQHF.

This clone was found many times. The rearrangement links TRBV6-5 to TRBJ2-3, with TRBD2 as a possible D gene (6 bases). The length of the CDR3 is 12 residues. Looked up from germline, CDR1 is MNHEY and CDR2 is SVGAGI. V was clipped by 8 bases and J by 8 bases, with 14 bases between them. The CDR3 reads CASGTRGGTQYF. CDR3 DNA sequence: TGTGCCAGCGGGACCCGGGGAGGTACGCAGTATTTT.

This clone was observed at least ten times. This chain's CDR3 is CASSSPRLLPRDRGREQYF. The CDR3 DNA sequence: TGTGCCAGCAGTTCTCCTCGACTCCTTCCTCGGGACAGGGGGAGGGAGCAGTACTTC. V gene TRBV28 combines with J gene TRBJ2-7; TRBD1 matches at 11 bases. Trimming removed 4 bases from V and 7 bases from J; junction bases left unmatched: 21. The germline V gene has CDR1 MDHEN and CDR2 SYDVKM. This CDR3 contains 19 residues.

This clone was observed many times. The chain is built from TRBV7-9 and TRBJ1-1; maybe TRBD1 (6 bases). CDR1 and CDR2 (germline): SEHNR, FQNEAQ (reference sequence). CDR3 size: 15 residues. Deletions cut 3 bases from V and 3 bases from J, with 14 bases between. This chain's CDR3 is CASSFNRAPDTEAFF. The CDR3 nucleotides read TGTGCCAGCAGCTTTAACAGGGCCCCGGACACTGAAGCTTTCTTT.

This clone was counted many times. The V and J genes are TRBV2 and TRBJ1-5; possible D gene TRBD1, 5 bases. The CDR3 covers 14 residues. Trimming stripped 6 bases from V and 6 bases from J, with 15 bases between. Germline lookup yields CDR1 SNHLY and CDR2 FYNNEI. CDR3 residues: CASSKDGGGQPQHF. DNA of the CDR3: TGTGCCAGCAGCAAAGACGGGGGTGGTCAGCCCCAGCATTTT.

This clone was seen at least ten times. V gene TRBV15 combines with J gene TRBJ2-1, with TRBD2 matching over 10 bases. Germline V CDR1 and CDR2: LNHNV, YYDKDF (reference sequence). CDR3 size: 17 residues. V lost 5 bases, J lost 6 bases, and 13 bases stayed unmatched. The CDR3 nucleotides read TGTGCCACCAGCCTTGGGACTAGCGCCTCTGGGATCAATGAGCAGTTCTTC. Its protein is CATSLGTSASGINEQFF.

This clone was seen repeatedly, ten times or more. The chain carries TRBV10-3 and TRBJ2-7, with 7 bases fitting TRBD2. The V segment lost 2 bases and the J segment 10 bases; nucleotides outside the gene matches: 5. The germline gives CDR1 ENHRY, CDR2 SYGVKD. The CDR3 covers 12 residues. CDR3 amino acids: CAISEDVTSQYF. The CDR3 DNA reads as TGTGCCATCAGTGAGGACGTGACTAGCCAGTACTTC.

This clone was counted many times. V usage is TRBV4-1 and J usage is TRBJ2-2; a weak D match, TRBD1 (6 bases). Germline V lookup: CDR1 MGHRA, CDR2 YSYEKL. The CDR3 is made up of 18 amino acids. V gave up 2 bases and J gave up 4 bases, with 20 bases separating them. CDR3 loop: CASSQWARVGARTGELFF. DNA of the CDR3: TGCGCCAGCAGCCAATGGGCCCGGGTGGGGGCTCGCACCGGGGAGCTGTTTTTT.

This clone has ten or more counts. The CDR3 DNA sequence: TGTGCCAGCAGCCCCGCGGGCCCCGGGGAGCTGTTTTTT. Its protein product is CASSPAGPGELFF. The chain combines TRBV7-8 with TRBJ2-2, with D perhaps TRBD2 (5 bases). The CDR3 is 13 residues long. From germline, CDR1 is SGHVS and CDR2 FQNEAQ. The V end was cut by 5 bases, the J end by 6 bases, with 10 bases between.

This clone was recorded a few times. The rearrangement uses TRBV6-1 and TRBJ2-1, with 7 nucleotides matching TRBD1. The V and J ends lost 6 bases and 7 bases, in that order; junction bases with no gene match: 3. Germline values: CDR1 MNHNS, CDR2 SASEGT. The CDR3 contains 12 residues. DNA for the CDR3: TGTGCCAGCAGGGGACAGCTAAATGAGCAGTTCTTC. It yields the protein CASRGQLNEQFF.

Only a few counts were recorded for this clone. The chain is built from TRBV27 and TRBJ1-6; 7 nucleotides line up with TRBD1. V dropped 6 bases and J dropped 7; count of bases not matched to a gene: 6. This CDR3 is built from 14 residues. Per germline, CDR1 MNHEY and CDR2 SMNVEV (reference sequence). CDR3 DNA: TGTGCCAGCAGCCCGGGACAGACGAATTCACCCCTCCACTTT. This encodes CASSPGQTNSPLHF.

This clone was counted ten times or more. V gene TRBV5-1 combines with J gene TRBJ2-7, with 8 bases identical to TRBD1. Per the germline V gene, CDR1 is SGHRS and CDR2 is YFSETQ. This CDR3 comprises 17 residues. CDR3 DNA: TGCTCCCAGAAGGGGGACAGGAAGGTAGTTCGGGCTTACGAGCAGTACTTC. Amino acid sequence: CSQKGDRKVVRAYEQYF.